This entry is about one T cell receptor beta chain. Which antigen it targets is not known. No base qualities exist here, and no much larger clone lies one base off it. RNA was extracted using the RNeasy kit, and roughly 0.5 to 1 microgram was reverse transcribed with random hexamers. TCR beta CDR3 regions were amplified with the immunoSEQ multiplex PCR assay covering 54 Vbeta and 13 Jbeta segments. To correct PCR amplification bias, a synthetic template baseline was used for both primer optimization and computational correction. Regarding the original processing steps: Reads were annotated to V, D and J genes per IMGT and analyzed with immunoSEQ Analyzer, keeping only productive sequences. To calculate clonality, Shannon entropy was normalized by log2 of the number of productive unique sequences and then subtracted from one. Public and private clones were assessed among the 100 most prevalent clones of each patient and control. Clones were defined as Susac-specific if absent from the healthy and MS cohorts, from some 1,000 published viral clones and from other ImmuneACCESS disease sequences. In TCRdb, the public reads were trimmed at Q25 with fastp and aligned with MiXCR, with productive beta chains retained. Every CDR3 protein is listed once, alongside the most common genes and DNA of its rows. The V and J calls reflect TCRdb's pipeline rather than the authors' work. The sample records 130,000 or so distinct CDR3 sequences, 96% of which are singletons. The ten most abundant clones make up 0.13% to 0.15% of the sample.

High-throughput TCR beta sequencing profiled peripheral blood CD8+ and CD4+ T cells from healthy donors, Susac syndrome patients and multiple sclerosis patients. Recently defined diagnostic criteria for definite or probable disease were met by the Susac syndrome patients. Bulk CD8+ and CD4+ T cells were purified by magnetic negative isolation, whereas CD8+ TEMRA cells were enriched by FACS. Blood was drawn into EDTA tubes, processed within 24 hours, and PBMCs were isolated by density gradient centrifugation. PBMCs destined for TCR sequencing were cryopreserved in liquid nitrogen and later thawed in a 37 °C water bath. A purity of at least 90% was achieved for sorted or isolated CD4+, CD8+ and CD8+ TEMRA cells. The data belong to a study of CD8 T cells in Susac syndrome (dated by TCRdb to the late 2010s). Describing the broader study: Of the Susac syndrome patients who were sequenced, about six had clinically active disease and about eight were in clinical remission. Susac syndrome patients were therapy-naive, on corticosteroids (some also receiving IVIg), or on IVIg alone at blood withdrawal. Repertoire sequencing was used to test whether CD8+ T cell activation and differentiation in Susac syndrome was antigen driven.

Summary of the overall study and its limitations: The number of individuals in the TCR sequencing and HLA analysis was recognized as being relatively small. In the CD4+ T cell repertoire of Susac syndrome patients, clonal expansion was not detected.

The TCR sequence derives from a human donor with Susac syndrome. The material sequenced was CD4+ T cells from PBMCs.

CDR3 loop: CASSTPGRAYEQYF. The DNA sequence reads TGTGCCAGCAGTACCCCGGGCAGGGCCTACGAGCAGTACTTC. The rearrangement joined TRBV28 to TRBJ2-7; the D gene is perhaps TRBD1, on 5 matching bases. V is clipped by 5 bases and J by 2 bases, and the sequence between their germline boundaries is 13 bases long. The CDR3 measures 14 amino acids from cysteine to phenylalanine. Only the CDR3 DNA is retained, 42 bases long and in frame from the first base. Per the germline V gene, MDHEN is the CDR1 and SYDVKM is the CDR2.